The 5 T cell receptor beta chains below come from one sample, sequenced in a study of blood T cell repertoires in COVID-19. Repertoires were generated with immunoSEQ multiplex PCR, while TCRdb's copy carries only in-frame clones and drops some. The sample records more than 55,000 clones, 75% to 95% being singletons. Sequencing was done on a sample of peripheral blood. These receptors were obtained from an older man with acute or convalescent COVID-19.

This chain links TRBV6-5 with TRBJ2-1, with TRBD1 matching 11 bases. Germline loops: CDR1 MNHEY, CDR2 SVGAGI. Trimming took 5 bases from V and 10 from J; bases not matched to a gene: 4. This CDR3 comprises 13 residues. The CDR3 DNA is TGTGCCAGCAGTAGGACAGGGGGCTTCGAGCAGTTCTTC. It specifies CASSRTGGFEQFF.

This rearrangement joins TRBV18 to TRBJ2-2, with TRBD2 identical over 14 bases. Germline lookup yields CDR1 KGHSH and CDR2 LQKENI. This CDR3 contains 18 residues. The V gene end was trimmed by 3 bases and the J gene end by 5 bases; junction bases not matched to a gene: 8. Written as DNA, the CDR3 is TGTGCCAGCTCACCGAACGGACTAGCGGGGGGACTAACCGGGGAGCTGTTTTTT. Its protein product is CASSPNGLAGGLTGELFF. The whole variable domain, remainder taken from reference TRBV18 and TRBJ2-2, is NAGVMQNPRHLVRRRGQEARLRCSPMKGHSHVYWYRQLPEEGLKFMVYLQKENIIDESGMPKERFSAEFPKEGPSILRIQQVVRGDSAAYFCASSPNGLAGGLTGELFFGEGSRLTVL.

V and J are TRBV9 and TRBJ2-1; 9 nucleotides match TRBD2. CDR1 is SGDLS, CDR2 YYNGEE, per germline. CDR3 length: 15 amino acids. The ends lost 0 bases at V and 5 bases at J; junction bases unmatched: 3. The CDR3 here is CASSVGSGGNNEQFF. The CDR3 DNA reads TGTGCCAGCAGCGTAGGAAGCGGGGGGAACAATGAGCAGTTCTTC.

The chain couples TRBV11-1 to TRBJ1-6, with TRBD1 matching 7 bases. The ends lost 4 bases at V and 3 bases at J; junction bases unmatched: 6. This CDR3 region has 16 residues. Germline V lookup: CDR1 SGHAT, CDR2 FQDESV (reference sequence). The CDR3 nucleotides are TGTGCCAGCAGCTATGGACAGGATCTCTATAATTCACCCCTCCACTTT. It translates to CASSYGQDLYNSPLHF.

The chain carries TRBV21-1 and TRBJ2-2; the table's D gene call, TRBD1, was not cross checked with the DNA. TRBV21-1 is a pseudogene segment. This CDR3 region has 15 residues. For the CDR3, the DNA is TGTGCCAGCAGCCCTGGAAGGGGTTGGACCGGGGAGCTGTTTTTT. Translating it yields CASSPGRGWTGELFF.